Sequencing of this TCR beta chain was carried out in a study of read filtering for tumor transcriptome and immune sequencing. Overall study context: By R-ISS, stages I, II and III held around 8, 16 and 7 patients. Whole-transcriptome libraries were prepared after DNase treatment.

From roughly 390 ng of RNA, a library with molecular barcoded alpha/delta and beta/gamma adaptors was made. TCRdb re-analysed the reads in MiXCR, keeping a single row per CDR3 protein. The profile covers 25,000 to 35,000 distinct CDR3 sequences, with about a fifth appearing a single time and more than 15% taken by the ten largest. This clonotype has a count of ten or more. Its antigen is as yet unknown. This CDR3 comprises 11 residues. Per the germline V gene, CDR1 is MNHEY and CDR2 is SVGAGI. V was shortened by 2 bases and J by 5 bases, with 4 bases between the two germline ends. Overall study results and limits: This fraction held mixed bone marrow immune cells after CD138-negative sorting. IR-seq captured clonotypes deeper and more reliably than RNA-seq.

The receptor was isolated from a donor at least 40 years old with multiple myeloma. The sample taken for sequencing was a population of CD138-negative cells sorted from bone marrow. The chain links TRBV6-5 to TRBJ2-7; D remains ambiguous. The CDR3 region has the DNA TGTGCCAGCAGTTACCGCAACGAGCAGTACTTC. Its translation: CASSYRNEQYF.